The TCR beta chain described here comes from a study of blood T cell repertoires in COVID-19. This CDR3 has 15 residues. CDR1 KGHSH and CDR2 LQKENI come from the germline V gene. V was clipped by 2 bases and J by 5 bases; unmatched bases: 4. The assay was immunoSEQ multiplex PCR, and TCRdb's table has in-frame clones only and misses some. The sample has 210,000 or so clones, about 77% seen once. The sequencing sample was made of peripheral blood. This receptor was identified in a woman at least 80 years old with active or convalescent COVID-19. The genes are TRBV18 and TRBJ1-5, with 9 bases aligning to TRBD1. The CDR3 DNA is TGTGCCAGCTCACCAACAGGGGGCTATGATCAGCCCCAGCATTTT. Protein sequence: CASSPTGGYDQPQHF. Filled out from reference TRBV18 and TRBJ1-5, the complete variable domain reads NAGVMQNPRHLVRRRGQEARLRCSPMKGHSHVYWYRQLPEEGLKFMVYLQKENIIDESGMPKERFSAEFPKEGPSILRIQQVVRGDSAAYFCASSPTGGYDQPQHFGDGTRLSIL.